The T cell receptor (beta chain) described here comes from a study of identical twins. TCRdb re-derived calls from the 5' RACE reads in MiXCR, one entry per CDR3 protein. The sample holds some 1,600,000 distinct CDR3 sequences; around 33% are singletons and the top ten take 0.27%. This CDR3 is 17 amino acids long. The V and J ends lost 2 bases and 1 base, in that order; junction bases with no gene match: 8. Germline V gene sequence: CDR1 SGHRS, CDR2 YFSETQ. This receptor was taken from a newborn girl in good health. The rearrangement links TRBV5-1 to TRBJ2-7, with TRBD2 matching over 11 bases. Sequenced: cord blood. The CDR3 sequence is CASSFGLTSGESYEQYF. The DNA for the CDR3 is TGCGCCAGCAGCTTTGGGTTGACTAGCGGGGAATCCTACGAGCAGTACTTC.